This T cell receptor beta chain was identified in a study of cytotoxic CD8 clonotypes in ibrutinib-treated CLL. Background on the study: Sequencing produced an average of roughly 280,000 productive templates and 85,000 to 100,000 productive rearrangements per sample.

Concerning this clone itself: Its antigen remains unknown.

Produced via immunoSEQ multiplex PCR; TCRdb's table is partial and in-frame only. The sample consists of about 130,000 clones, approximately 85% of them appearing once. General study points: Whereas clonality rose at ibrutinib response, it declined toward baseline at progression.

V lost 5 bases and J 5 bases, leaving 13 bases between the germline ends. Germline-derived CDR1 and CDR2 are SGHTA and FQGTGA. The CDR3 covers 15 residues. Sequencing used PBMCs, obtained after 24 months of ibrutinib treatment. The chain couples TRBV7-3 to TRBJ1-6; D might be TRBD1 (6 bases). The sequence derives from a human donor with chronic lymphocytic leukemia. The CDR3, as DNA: TGTGCCAGCAGCCCAGGGACAACTAATAATTCACCCCTCCACTTT. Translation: CASSPGTTNNSPLHF.